This T cell receptor beta chain was sequenced during a study of graft-versus-host responses after intestinal transplantation (dated by TCRdb to about 2021). Regarding the complete study: The transplants that recipients received were multivisceral, liver-intestinal, or isolated intestinal. Every recipient was given anti-thymocyte globulin induction, then maintenance tacrolimus and steroids for around three years. Graft-versus-host and host-versus-graft alloreactive T cell clones were tracked in the graft, circulation and bone marrow after intestinal transplantation using bulk TCR-beta CDR3 sequencing. Alloreactive clones were identified by sequencing pre-transplant mixed lymphocyte reaction products and comparing these products with unstimulated pre-transplant donor and recipient T cells. Of the 20 to 25 intestinal transplant recipients enrolled in the cohort, one of whom was a retransplant, 3 patients without pretransplant specimens were excluded. A peak of at least 4% donor T cells among recipient peripheral blood mononuclear cells was the definition used for donor T cell macrochimerism. Samples from a few later patients were sequenced in-house on an Illumina MiSeq with MiXCR processing rather than by the commercial service.

This clone was observed once. The antigen it recognizes is unknown. Per-base qualities were not stored, and no clone one base away is much larger. Here is what the overall study found, with its caveats: Conclusions were limited by the relatively low number and heterogeneity of intestinal transplant patients. In patients with donor T cell macrochimerism, the allografts had high GvH to HvG T cell clonal ratios. GvH clones were detected in recipient bone marrow, and some of these GvH clones were observed earlier in ileal mucosa or blood, consistent with an intestinal mucosal origin. Early after transplant, peak levels of circulating GvH clones were associated with declines in HvG clones.

In the germline V gene, CDR1 corresponds to SGHTA and CDR2 to FQGNSA. Inclusive of the bounding cysteine and phenylalanine, the CDR3 is 15 residues long. Solely the CDR3 DNA is kept, with 45 bases framed from the first base. Cut back by 5 bases and 0 bases, the V and J ends lie 11 bases apart. Libraries were constructed by the immunoSEQ multiplex PCR assay. For most patients, genomic DNA was isolated with the Qiagen DNeasy Blood and Tissue Kit and sent frozen to Adaptive Biotechnologies for TCR sequencing. Adaptive Biotechnologies carried out high-throughput TCR-beta CDR3 sequencing of genomic DNA for most patients. As for the authors' bioinformatics: Adaptive's ImmunoSEQ software was the source of the TCR sequencing data for 15 to 20 patients, while three other patients were processed with MiXCR and VDJtools. To correct CD4 versus CD8 sorting errors, sequences present in both subsets at a frequency ratio below 5:1 were removed. CDR3 nucleotide sequences shared between donor and recipient were removed because their origin could not be assigned. Alloreactive clones required at least 2-fold expansion over unstimulated cells and minimum CFSE-low frequency of 0.002% (template counts) or 0.001% (read counts). Mappable clones were those detected in sequenced pre-transplant spleen, lymph node, or MLR CFSE-low populations of the donor or recipient. The cumulative frequency of alloreactive clones was calculated as a percentage of all sequences, weighted by copy number. This is the immuneACCESS table as TCRdb keeps it, with only in-frame sequences that have V and J called. A part of the clones is gone; compared with another copy, unresolved V genes explain less than half, and the rest is unexplained. That table furnishes V, J and clone size, whereas the DNA furnished D and trimming. This sample is represented by 140,000 or so clones; 80% to 95% of them were singletons. In total, the top ten clones hold roughly 0.19% of the sample.

Read against the paper, the sample's time point label means: cells obtained before transplantation from donor or recipient. CD3+CD4+ and CD3+CD8+ populations were FACS-sorted from unstimulated pre-transplant donor and recipient cells taken from spleen or lymph nodes. The TCR was taken from a human donor who received an intestinal transplant. This sample comprised unstimulated CD4+ T cells sorted from spleen or lymph node cells, obtained before intestinal transplant. The V and J genes are TRBV7-2 and TRBJ2-4, with the D gene too uncertain to name. The DNA is TGTGCCAGCAGCCCCCGCGAGGTAGCCAAAAACATTCAGTACTTC. This codes for CASSPREVAKNIQYF.